Listed below are T cell receptor beta chains from one sample, sequenced in a study of blood T cell repertoires in COVID-19. Sequencing used immunoSEQ multiplex PCR; TCRdb keeps in-frame clones, though not all of them. The sample yields about 160,000 clones, roughly 84% seen once. Sample: peripheral blood. The receptors shown here come from a man at least 80 years old with COVID-19, enrolled during active disease. Both conserved end residues are part of each CDR3. The D gene is left open where the match is weak. Some rows have no size entry. The others give once, few or many, or a class for an expanded clone.

v_call: TRBV19
clone_size: -
j_call: TRBJ1-6
d_call: TRBD1
cdr3_nt: TGTGCCAGTAGTACCAGGACAGGGGTTCGGAATAATTCACCCCTCCACTTT
cdr3_aa: CASSTRTGVRNNSPLHF

v_call: TRBV5-4
clone_size: -
j_call: TRBJ1-3
d_call: -
cdr3_nt: TGTGCCAGCAGCCATCGGGGTCGAGGAAACACCATATATTTT
cdr3_aa: CASSHRGRGNTIYF

v_call: TRBV5-1
clone_size: -
j_call: TRBJ1-1
d_call: -
cdr3_nt: TGCGCCAGCAGTCTGGACAGTTTGAACACTGAAGCTTTCTTT
cdr3_aa: CASSLDSLNTEAFF

v_call: TRBV9
clone_size: -
j_call: TRBJ1-5
d_call: TRBD1
cdr3_nt: TGTGCCAGCAGCCAGGGGGAAGGTCAGCCCCAGCATTTT
cdr3_aa: CASSQGEGQPQHF

v_call: TRBV28
clone_size: -
j_call: TRBJ1-1
d_call: TRBD1
cdr3_nt: TGTGCCAGCAGCCCAGGACAGGGCTGGATCACTGAAGCTTTCTTT
cdr3_aa: CASSPGQGWITEAFF

v_call: TRBV28
clone_size: -
j_call: TRBJ1-5
d_call: -
cdr3_nt: TGTGCCAGCAGATGGGGCCATCAGCCCCAGCATTTT
cdr3_aa: CASRWGHQPQHF

v_call: TRBV6-6
clone_size: -
j_call: TRBJ1-6
d_call: -
cdr3_nt: TGTGCCAGCAGCTCGAGTGGTTCACCCCTCCACTTT
cdr3_aa: CASSSSGSPLHF

v_call: TRBV11-2
clone_size: -
j_call: TRBJ2-3
d_call: TRBD1
cdr3_nt: TGTGCCAGCAGGACAGGGGGCCTGGGCGATACGCAGTATTTT
cdr3_aa: CASRTGGLGDTQYF

v_call: TRBV5-6
clone_size: -
j_call: TRBJ1-5
d_call: -
cdr3_nt: TGTGCCAGCAGCTTGGGACCCCCCTCCTCAGGTCAGCCCCAGCATTTT
cdr3_aa: CASSLGPPSSGQPQHF

v_call: TRBV28
clone_size: -
j_call: TRBJ2-3
d_call: TRBD2
cdr3_nt: TGTGCCAGCAGTTTATATAGCGGGGGGGCCCGGGATACGCAGTATTTT
cdr3_aa: CASSLYSGGARDTQYF

v_call: TRBV29-1
clone_size: once
j_call: TRBJ2-7
d_call: -
cdr3_nt: TGCAGCGTTGGATGGGGCACAGCCTACGAGCAGTACTTC
cdr3_aa: CSVGWGTAYEQYF

v_call: TRBV4-1
clone_size: -
j_call: TRBJ1-3
d_call: -
cdr3_nt: TGCGCCAGCAGCCAAGGGTCGGGGGGGTACTCTGGAAACACCATATATTTT
cdr3_aa: CASSQGSGGYSGNTIYF

v_call: TRBV5-5
clone_size: -
j_call: TRBJ2-1
d_call: TRBD1
cdr3_nt: TGTGCCAGCAGCTTGGGTGGGACAGGGAATATTGAGCAGTTCTTC
cdr3_aa: CASSLGGTGNIEQFF